This T cell receptor beta chain was captured by sequencing in a study of brain T cells in children with intractable seizures. Profiling relied on immunoSEQ multiplex PCR, and the TCRdb table lists in-frame clones only, not all of them. This repertoire shows about 120,000 clones, roughly 94% found once; its top ten account for 3.8%. CDR3 length equals 13 residues. Germline CDR1 is MRHNA and CDR2 is SNTAGT. Trimming cost V 0 bases and J 1 base, with 3 bases left between them. Whole-study results and caveats: Patients' HCMV serostatus was unknown; virus specificity rests on CDR3 similarity alone.

Comments on this clone: No antigen is known for it.

Surgery cases with the highest brain T cell transcript signatures were chosen for sequencing. The genes are TRBV6-4 and TRBJ1-1; D is ambiguous. The receptor was isolated from a boy under two years old with hemimegalencephaly and intractable seizures. The source material was peripheral blood, sampled at surgery. The CDR3 nucleotides are TGTGCCAGCAGTGACTCCAGGAACACTGAAGCTTTCTTT. Translated, it gives CASSDSRNTEAFF.